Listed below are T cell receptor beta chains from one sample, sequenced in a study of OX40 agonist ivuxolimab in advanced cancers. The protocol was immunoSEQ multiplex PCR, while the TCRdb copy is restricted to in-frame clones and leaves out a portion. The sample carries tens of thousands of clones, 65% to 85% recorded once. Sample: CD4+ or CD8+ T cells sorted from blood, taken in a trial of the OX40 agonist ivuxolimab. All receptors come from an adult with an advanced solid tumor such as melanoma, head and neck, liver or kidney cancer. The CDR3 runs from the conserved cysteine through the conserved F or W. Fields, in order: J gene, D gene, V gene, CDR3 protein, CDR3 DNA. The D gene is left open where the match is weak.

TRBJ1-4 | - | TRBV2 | CASSEWGAGEKLFF | TGTGCCAGCAGTGAGTGGGGGGCTGGTGAAAAACTGTTTTTT
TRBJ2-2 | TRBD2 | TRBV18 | CASSPAGGTGELFF | TGTGCCAGCTCACCAGCGGGAGGTACCGGGGAGCTGTTTTTT
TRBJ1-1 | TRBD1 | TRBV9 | CASSLGQGVIGDEAFF | TGTGCCAGCAGCCTCGGACAGGGGGTCATAGGGGATGAAGCTTTCTTT
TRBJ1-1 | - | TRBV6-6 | CASSYSTGNTEAFF | TGTGCCAGCAGTTACTCGACGGGGAACACTGAAGCTTTCTTT
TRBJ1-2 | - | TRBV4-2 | CASSARGQGYDGYTF | TGTGCCAGCAGTGCGCGTGGGCAGGGCTACGACGGCTACACCTTC
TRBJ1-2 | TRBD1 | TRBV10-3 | CAISDRGYYGYTF | TGTGCCATCTCCGACAGGGGTTATTATGGCTACACCTTC
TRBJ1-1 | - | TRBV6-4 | CASSAPNMGGGNTEAFF | TGTGCCAGCAGTGCCCCCAATATGGGGGGCGGGAACACTGAAGCTTTCTTT
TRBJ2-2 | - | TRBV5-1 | CASSLAGSNTGELFF | TGCGCCAGCAGCTTAGCAGGATCGAACACCGGGGAGCTGTTTTTT
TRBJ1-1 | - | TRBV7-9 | CASSSGTEVGEAFF | TGTGCCAGCAGCTCTGGGACTGAAGTTGGGGAAGCTTTCTTT
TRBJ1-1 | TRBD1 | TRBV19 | CASTLRGRRTEAFF | TGTGCCAGTACCCTGAGGGGGCGACGAACTGAAGCTTTCTTT
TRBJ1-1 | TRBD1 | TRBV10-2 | CASSDLQGMNTEAFF | TGCGCCAGCAGTGACCTACAGGGGATGAACACTGAAGCTTTCTTT